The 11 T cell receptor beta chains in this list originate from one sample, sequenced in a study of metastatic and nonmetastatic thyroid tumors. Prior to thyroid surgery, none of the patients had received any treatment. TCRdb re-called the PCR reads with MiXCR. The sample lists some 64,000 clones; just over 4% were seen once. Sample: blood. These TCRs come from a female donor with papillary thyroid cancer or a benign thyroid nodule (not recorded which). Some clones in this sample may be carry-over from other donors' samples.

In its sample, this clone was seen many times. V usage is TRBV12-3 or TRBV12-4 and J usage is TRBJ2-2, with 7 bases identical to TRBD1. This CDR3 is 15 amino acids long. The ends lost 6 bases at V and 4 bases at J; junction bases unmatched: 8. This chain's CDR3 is CASSTRTGGTGELFF. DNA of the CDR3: TGTGCCAGCAGCACTAGGACAGGCGGCACCGGGGAGCTGTTTTTT.

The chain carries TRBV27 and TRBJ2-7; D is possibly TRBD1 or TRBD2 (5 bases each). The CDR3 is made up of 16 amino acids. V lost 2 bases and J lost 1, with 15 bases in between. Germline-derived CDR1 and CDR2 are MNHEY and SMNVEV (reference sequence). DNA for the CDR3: TGTGCCAGCAGTTTAACGGGGCACCATCCATCCTACGAGCAGTACTTC. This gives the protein CASSLTGHHPSYEQYF.

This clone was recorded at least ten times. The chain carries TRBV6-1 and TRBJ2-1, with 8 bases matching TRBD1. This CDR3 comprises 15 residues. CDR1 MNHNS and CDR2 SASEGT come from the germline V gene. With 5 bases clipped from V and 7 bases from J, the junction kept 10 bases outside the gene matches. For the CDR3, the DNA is TGTGCCAGCAGTTATCTGGACAGGGTGGGGAATGAGCAGTTCTTC. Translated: CASSYLDRVGNEQFF.

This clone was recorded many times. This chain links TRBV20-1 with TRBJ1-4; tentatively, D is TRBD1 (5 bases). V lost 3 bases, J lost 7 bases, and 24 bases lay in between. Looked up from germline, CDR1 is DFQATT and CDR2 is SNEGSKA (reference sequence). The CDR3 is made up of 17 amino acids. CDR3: CSASGGTRGSNGEKLFF. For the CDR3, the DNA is TGCAGTGCTAGTGGAGGGACCCGGGGAAGTAACGGTGAAAAACTGTTTTTT.

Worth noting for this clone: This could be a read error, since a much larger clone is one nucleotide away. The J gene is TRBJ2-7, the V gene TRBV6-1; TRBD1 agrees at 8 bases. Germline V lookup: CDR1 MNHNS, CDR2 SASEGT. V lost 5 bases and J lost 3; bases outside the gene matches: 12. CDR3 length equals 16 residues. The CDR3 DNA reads TGTGCCAGCAGTTTTTACGGACAGGGTCAGGACTACGAGCAGTACTTC. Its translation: CASSFYGQGQDYEQYF.

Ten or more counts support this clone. DNA of the CDR3: TGTGCCAGCAGTTACTTGGACAGGGCTGGCTACACCTTC. Translating gives CASSYLDRAGYTF. The genes are TRBV6-5 and TRBJ1-2; 8 bases line up with TRBD1. Germline CDR1 MNHEY, CDR2 SVGAGI. CDR3 size: 13 residues. Trimming at V came to 1 base and at J to 7 bases, leaving 2 bases not matched to a gene.

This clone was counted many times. In DNA, the CDR3 is TGTGCCAGCAGTGACAGGGTTTTCAATCAGCCCCAGCATTTT. It encodes CASSDRVFNQPQHF. The chain has TRBV28 and TRBJ1-5; 7 bases map to TRBD1. In germline, CDR1 is MDHEN, CDR2 SYDVKM. Germline trimming cut 5 bases from V and 3 bases from J; bases unmatched to any gene: 4. This CDR3 has 14 residues. Drawing the rest from reference TRBV28 and TRBJ1-5, the complete variable domain is DVKVTQSSRYLVKRTGEKVFLECVQDMDHENMFWYRQDPGLGLRLIYFSYDVKMKEKGDIPEGYSVSREKKERFSLILESASTNQTSMYLCASSDRVFNQPQHFGDGTRLSIL.

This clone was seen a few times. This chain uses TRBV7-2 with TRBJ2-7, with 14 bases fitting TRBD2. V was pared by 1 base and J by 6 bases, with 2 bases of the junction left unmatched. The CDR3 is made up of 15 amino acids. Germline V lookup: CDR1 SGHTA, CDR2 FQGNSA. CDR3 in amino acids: CASSLVGTSGSEQYF. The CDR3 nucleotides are TGTGCCAGCAGCTTAGTGGGGACTAGCGGGAGCGAGCAGTACTTC. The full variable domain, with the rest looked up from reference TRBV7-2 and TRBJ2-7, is GAGVSQSPSNKVTEKGKDVELRCDPISGHTALYWYRQSLGQGLEFLIYFQGNSAPDKSGLPSDRFSAERTGGSVSTLTIQRTQQEDSAVYLCASSLVGTSGSEQYFGPGTRLTVT.

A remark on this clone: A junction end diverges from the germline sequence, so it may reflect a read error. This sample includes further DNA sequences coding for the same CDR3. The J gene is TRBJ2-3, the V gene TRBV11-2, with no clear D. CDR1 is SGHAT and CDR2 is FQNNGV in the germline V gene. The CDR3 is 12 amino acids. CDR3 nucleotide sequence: TGTGCCAGCAGCCCATTAGTAGATACGCAGTATTTC. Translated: CASSPLVDTQYF.

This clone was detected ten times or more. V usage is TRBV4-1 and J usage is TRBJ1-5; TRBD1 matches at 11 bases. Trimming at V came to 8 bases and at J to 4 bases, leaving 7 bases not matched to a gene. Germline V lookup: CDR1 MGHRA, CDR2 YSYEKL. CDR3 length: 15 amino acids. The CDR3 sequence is CASHRTGGENQPQHF. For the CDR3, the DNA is TGCGCCAGCCATAGGACAGGGGGCGAAAATCAGCCCCAGCATTTT.

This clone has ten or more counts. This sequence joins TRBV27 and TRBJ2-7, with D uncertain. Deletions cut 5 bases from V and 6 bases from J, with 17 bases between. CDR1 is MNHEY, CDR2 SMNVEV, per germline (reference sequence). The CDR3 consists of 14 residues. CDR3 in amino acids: CASSPPSVPTEQYF. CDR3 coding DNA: TGTGCCAGCAGTCCCCCTTCCGTACCAACCGAGCAGTACTTC.